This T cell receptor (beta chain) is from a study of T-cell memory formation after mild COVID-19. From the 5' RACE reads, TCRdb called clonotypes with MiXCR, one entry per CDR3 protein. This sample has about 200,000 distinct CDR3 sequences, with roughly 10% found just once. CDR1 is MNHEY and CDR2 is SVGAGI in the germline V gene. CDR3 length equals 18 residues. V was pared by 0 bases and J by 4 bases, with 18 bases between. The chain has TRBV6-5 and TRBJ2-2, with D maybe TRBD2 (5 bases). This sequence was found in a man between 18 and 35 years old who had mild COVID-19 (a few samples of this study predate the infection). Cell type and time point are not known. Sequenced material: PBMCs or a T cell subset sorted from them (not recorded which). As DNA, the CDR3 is TGTGCCAGCAGTTACTCCTCAAGCGGAGGTCTCGCCACCGGGGAGCTGTTTTTT. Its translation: CASSYSSSGGLATGELFF.